The 14 T cell receptor beta chains in this list originate from one sample, sequenced in a study of T cell responses to AZD1222 COVID-19 vaccine. The table came from immunoSEQ multiplex PCR; TCRdb's copy has only in-frame clones and leaves some out. The sample shows over 150,000 clones, around 93% of them seen only once. This specimen was peripheral blood, taken 28 days after the second dose of the MenACWY control vaccine. These receptor sequences come from an adult who received the MenACWY meningococcal vaccine as a control.

The chain uses TRBV6-5 and TRBJ1-4; D ambiguous. The CDR3 length is 15 residues. Germline assignment: CDR1 MNHEY and CDR2 SVGAGI. Trimming took 5 bases from V and 0 from J, leaving 10 bases between them. This chain's CDR3 is CASSKQLATNEKLFF. CDR3 nucleotide sequence: TGTGCCAGCAGTAAACAGCTAGCAACTAATGAAAAACTGTTTTTT.

The V gene is TRBV24-1, the J gene TRBJ1-2, with 7 nucleotides matching TRBD1. Germline CDR1 is KGHDR and CDR2 is SFDVKD. Trimming took 5 bases from V and 2 from J; bases not matched to a gene: 4. The CDR3 consists of 14 residues. The CDR3 spells CATSGGGANYGYTF. As DNA, the CDR3 is TGTGCCACCAGTGGAGGGGGCGCAAACTATGGCTACACCTTC.

This chain connects TRBV3-1 (or the pseudogene TRBV3-2) to TRBJ1-6; 9 bases agree with TRBD1. The CDR3 covers 15 residues. Trimming at V came to 1 base and at J to 8 bases, leaving 3 bases not matched to a gene. CDR1 is LGHDT and CDR2 is YNNKEL in the germline V gene (reference sequence). In DNA, the CDR3 is TGTGCCAGCAGCCAAGGGACAGGGGAAGATTCACCCCTCCACTTT. Translating it yields CASSQGTGEDSPLHF.

The CDR3 sequence: CASRATQAAGEPLHF. As DNA, the CDR3 is TGTGCCAGCAGGGCCACACAGGCGGCTGGGGAACCCCTCCACTTT. V is TRBV2 and J is TRBJ1-6, with D tentatively TRBD1 (5 bases). Looked up from germline, CDR1 is SNHLY and CDR2 is FYNNEI. V was pared by 6 bases and J by 12 bases, with 21 bases between. The CDR3 consists of 15 residues. The complete variable domain, with remaining parts taken from reference TRBV2 and TRBJ1-6, reads EPEVTQTPSHQVTQMGQEVILRCVPISNHLYFYWYRQILGQKVEFLVSFYNNEISEKSEIFDDQFSVERPDGSNFTLKIRSTKLEDSAMYFCASRATQAAGEPLHFGNGTRLTVT.

The gene calls are TRBV6-1 and TRBJ1-6; tentative D call: TRBD1 (5 bases). V lost 3 bases, J lost 5 bases, and 8 bases lay in between. The CDR3 is 14 residues long. Germline CDR1 and CDR2: MNHNS and SASEGT. The CDR3 is CASSEDTNNSPLHF. CDR3 nucleotides: TGTGCCAGCAGTGAGGACACCAATAATTCACCCCTCCACTTT.

CDR3 residues: CASSLGAGTGGQPQHF. The CDR3, as DNA: TGTGCCAGCAGCTTAGGCGCCGGGACAGGGGGACAGCCCCAGCATTTT. This chain uses TRBV13 with TRBJ1-5; 11 positions match TRBD1. From germline, CDR1 is PRHDT and CDR2 FYEKMQ (reference sequence). CDR3 length: 16 amino acids. J was trimmed by 7 bases and V by 0 bases; bases with no gene match: 5.

The chain recombines TRBV19 with TRBJ1-1; 9 nucleotides line up with TRBD1. CDR3 length: 15 residues. V shed 5 bases, J shed 5 bases, and the junction held 9 bases outside the gene matches. Germline CDR1 is LNHDA and CDR2 is SQIVND (reference sequence). The CDR3: CASSSPDRGRTEAFF. The CDR3 coding sequence is TGTGCCAGTAGTTCACCGGACAGGGGACGGACTGAAGCTTTCTTT.

The chain couples TRBV7-2 to TRBJ2-5, with 8 bases aligning to TRBD2. Germline lookup yields CDR1 SGHTA and CDR2 FQGNSA. Trimming at V came to 3 bases and at J to 5 bases, leaving 5 bases not matched to a gene. The CDR3 sequence is 14 residues long. CDR3 DNA sequence: TGTGCCAGCAGCTTCGGGGGGGCCGGGGAGACCCAGTACTTC. Its protein product is CASSFGGAGETQYF.

The chain employs TRBV10-2 and TRBJ1-2, with 7 nucleotides matching TRBD1. In germline, CDR1 is WSHSY, CDR2 SAAADI. The CDR3 is 14 residues long. V lost 3 bases, J lost 5 bases, and 6 bases stayed unmatched. CDR3: CASSEWAGGYGYTF. The CDR3 DNA reads TGCGCCAGCAGTGAATGGGCAGGGGGATATGGCTACACCTTC.

The rearrangement uses TRBV5-1 and TRBJ2-5; 12 positions match TRBD2. The junction had 3 bases not matched to a gene; V was cut back by 4 bases and J by 5 bases. The germline gives CDR1 SGHRS, CDR2 YFSETQ. There are 14 residues in the CDR3. CDR3 protein: CASSEGLAGETQYF. The CDR3 DNA is TGCGCCAGCAGCGAAGGACTAGCGGGGGAGACCCAGTACTTC.

The chain is built from TRBV7-9 and TRBJ1-2; the match to TRBD1 covers 11 bases. This CDR3 spans 16 amino acids. The germline gives CDR1 SEHNR, CDR2 FQNEAQ (reference sequence). V shed 7 bases, J shed 7 bases, and the junction held 14 bases outside the gene matches. CDR3 amino acids: CASTTGTGGHLSGYTF. Here the CDR3 DNA reads TGTGCCAGCACCACCGGGACAGGGGGACACCTGAGTGGCTACACCTTC.

The chain uses TRBV5-5 and TRBJ1-1; D unresolved. V lost 0 bases to trimming and J lost 4 bases, with 13 bases between them. This CDR3 comprises 15 residues. Germline CDR1 SGHKS, CDR2 YYEKEE (reference sequence). The CDR3 DNA sequence: TGTGCCAGCAGCTTGGCCCCATTTGGGCGCACTGAAGCTTTCTTT. Translation gives CASSLAPFGRTEAFF.

The chain recombines TRBV30 with TRBJ2-2; 13 nucleotides match TRBD2. Germline V gene lookup returns CDR1 GTSNPN and CDR2 SVGIG (reference sequence). Losses at the gene ends were 2 bases for V and 0 bases for J; bases not matched to a gene: 6. This CDR3 has 18 residues. Here the CDR3 DNA reads TGTGCCTGGAGTTCGAGACTAGCGGGGGGATCGAACACCGGGGAGCTGTTTTTT. This codes for CAWSSRLAGGSNTGELFF.

The chain combines TRBV3-1 (or the pseudogene TRBV3-2) with TRBJ2-5; D may be TRBD2 (7 bases). CDR3 size: 15 residues. Germline V gene sequence: CDR1 LGHDT, CDR2 YNNKEL (reference sequence). V lost 3 bases, J lost 2 bases, and 13 bases lay in between. The CDR3 is CASSQLGGAQETQYF. In DNA, the CDR3 is TGTGCCAGCAGCCAGCTAGGGGGGGCACAAGAGACCCAGTACTTC.